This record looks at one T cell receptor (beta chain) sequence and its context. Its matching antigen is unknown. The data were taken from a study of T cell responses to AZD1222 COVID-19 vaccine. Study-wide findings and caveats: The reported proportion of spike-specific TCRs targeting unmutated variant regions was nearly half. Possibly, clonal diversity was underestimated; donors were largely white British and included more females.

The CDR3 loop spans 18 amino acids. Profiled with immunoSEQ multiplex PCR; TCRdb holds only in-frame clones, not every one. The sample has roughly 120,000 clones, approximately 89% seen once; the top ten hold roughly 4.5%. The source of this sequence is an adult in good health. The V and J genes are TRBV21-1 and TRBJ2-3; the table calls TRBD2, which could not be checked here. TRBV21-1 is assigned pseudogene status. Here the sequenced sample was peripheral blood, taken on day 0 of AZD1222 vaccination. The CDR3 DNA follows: TGTGCCAGCAGCAAAGCGTGTACTAGCGGGGGATTTACAGATACGCAGTATTTT. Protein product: CASSKACTSGGFTDTQYF.